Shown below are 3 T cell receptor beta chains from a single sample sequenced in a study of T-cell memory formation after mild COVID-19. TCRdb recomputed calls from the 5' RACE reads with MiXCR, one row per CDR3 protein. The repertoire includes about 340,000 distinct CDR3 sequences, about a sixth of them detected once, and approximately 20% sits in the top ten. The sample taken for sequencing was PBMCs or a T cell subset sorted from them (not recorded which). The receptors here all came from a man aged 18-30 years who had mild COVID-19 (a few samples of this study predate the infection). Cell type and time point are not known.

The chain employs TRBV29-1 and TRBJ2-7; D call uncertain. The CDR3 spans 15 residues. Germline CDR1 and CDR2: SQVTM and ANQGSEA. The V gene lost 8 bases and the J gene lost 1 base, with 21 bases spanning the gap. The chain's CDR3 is CSTHPPGRASYEQYV. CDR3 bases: TGCAGCACCCACCCCCCAGGTAGGGCTTCCTACGAGCAGTACGTC.

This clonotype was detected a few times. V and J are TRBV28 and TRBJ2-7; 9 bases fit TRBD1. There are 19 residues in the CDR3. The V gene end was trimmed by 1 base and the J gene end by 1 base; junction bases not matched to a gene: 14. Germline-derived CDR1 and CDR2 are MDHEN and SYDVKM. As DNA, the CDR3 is TGTGCCAGCAGTTTATCATGGCCATCGGGACAGGGTAGTTCCTACGAGCAGTACGTC. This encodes CASSLSWPSGQGSSYEQYV.

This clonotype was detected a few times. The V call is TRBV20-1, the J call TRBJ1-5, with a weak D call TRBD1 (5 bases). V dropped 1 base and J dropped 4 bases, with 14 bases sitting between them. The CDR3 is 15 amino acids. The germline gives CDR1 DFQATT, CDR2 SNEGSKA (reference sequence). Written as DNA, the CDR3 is TGCAGTGCTAGAGGCCGGGACGGAGGGAATCAGCCCCAGCATTTT. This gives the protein CSARGRDGGNQPQHF.